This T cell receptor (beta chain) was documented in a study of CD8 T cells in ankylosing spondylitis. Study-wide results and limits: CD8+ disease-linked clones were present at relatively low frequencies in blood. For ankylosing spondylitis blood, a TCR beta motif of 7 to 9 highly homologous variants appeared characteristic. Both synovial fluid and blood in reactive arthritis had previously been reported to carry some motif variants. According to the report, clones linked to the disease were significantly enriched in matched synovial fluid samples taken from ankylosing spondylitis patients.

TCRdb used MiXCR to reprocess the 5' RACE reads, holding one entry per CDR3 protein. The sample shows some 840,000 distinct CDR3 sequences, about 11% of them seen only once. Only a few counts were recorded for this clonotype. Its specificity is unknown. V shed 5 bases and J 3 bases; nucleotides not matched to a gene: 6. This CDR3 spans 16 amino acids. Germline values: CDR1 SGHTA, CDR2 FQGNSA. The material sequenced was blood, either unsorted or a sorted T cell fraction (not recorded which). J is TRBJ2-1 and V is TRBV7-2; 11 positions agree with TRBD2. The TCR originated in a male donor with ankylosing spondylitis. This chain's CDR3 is CASSQDLAGGYNEQFF. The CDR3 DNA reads TGTGCCAGCAGCCAAGACCTAGCGGGAGGCTACAATGAGCAGTTCTTC. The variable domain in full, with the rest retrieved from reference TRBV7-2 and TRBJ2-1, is GAGVSQSPSNKVTEKGKDVELRCDPISGHTALYWYRQSLGQGLEFLIYFQGNSAPDKSGLPSDRFSAERTGGSVSTLTIQRTQQEDSAVYLCASSQDLAGGYNEQFFGPGTRLTVL.